The source of this T cell receptor (beta chain) is a study of PD-1 blockade in classical Hodgkin lymphoma. General study results and limits: Diversity similar to that of newly diagnosed patients was seen at baseline in complete responders. By C4D1 there was a significant rise in CD4+ TCR diversity but not in CD8+ TCR diversity.

The method was immunoSEQ multiplex PCR; TCRdb's version includes in-frame clones alone and lacks a portion of them. Of 75,000 to 100,000 clones in the sample, over 70% were seen once. From germline, CDR1 is SGHAT and CDR2 FQDESV (reference sequence). The CDR3 extends over 14 amino acids. V was clipped by 5 bases and J by 0 bases; unmatched bases: 3. Every patient experienced relapse after autologous stem cell transplantation, and brentuximab vedotin exposure varied. The study recorded best responses of complete response, partial response or progressive disease. On this clone itself: Its target is unknown.

The chain uses TRBV11-1 and TRBJ2-7; TRBD1 agrees at 8 bases. The starting material was peripheral blood mononuclear cells (PBMCs), obtained at baseline. The clonotype comes from a human donor with classical Hodgkin lymphoma. The CDR3 DNA reads TGTGCCAGCAGCCGGACAGGGAGCTCCTACGAGCAGTACTTC. Protein: CASSRTGSSYEQYF.